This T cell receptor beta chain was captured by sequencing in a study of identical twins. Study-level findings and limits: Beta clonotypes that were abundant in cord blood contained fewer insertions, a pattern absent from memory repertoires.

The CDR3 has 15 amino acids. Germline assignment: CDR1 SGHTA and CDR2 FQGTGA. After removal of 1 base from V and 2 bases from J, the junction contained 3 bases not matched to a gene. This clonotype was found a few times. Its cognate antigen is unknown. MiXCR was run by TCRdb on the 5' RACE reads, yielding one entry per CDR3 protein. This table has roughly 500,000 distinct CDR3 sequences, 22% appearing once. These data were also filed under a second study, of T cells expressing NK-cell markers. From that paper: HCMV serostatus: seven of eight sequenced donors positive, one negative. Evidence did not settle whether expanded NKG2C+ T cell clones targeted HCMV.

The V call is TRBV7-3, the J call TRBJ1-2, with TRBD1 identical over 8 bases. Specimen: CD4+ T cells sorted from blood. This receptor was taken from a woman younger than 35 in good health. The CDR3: CASSLMTGANYGYTF. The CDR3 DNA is TGTGCCAGCAGCTTAATGACAGGGGCGAACTATGGCTACACCTTC. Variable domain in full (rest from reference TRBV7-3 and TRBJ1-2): GAGVSQTPSNKVTEKGKYVELRCDPISGHTALYWYRQSLGQGPEFLIYFQGTGAADDSGLPNDRFFAVRPEGSVSTLKIQRTERGDSAVYLCASSLMTGANYGYTFGSGTRLTVV.